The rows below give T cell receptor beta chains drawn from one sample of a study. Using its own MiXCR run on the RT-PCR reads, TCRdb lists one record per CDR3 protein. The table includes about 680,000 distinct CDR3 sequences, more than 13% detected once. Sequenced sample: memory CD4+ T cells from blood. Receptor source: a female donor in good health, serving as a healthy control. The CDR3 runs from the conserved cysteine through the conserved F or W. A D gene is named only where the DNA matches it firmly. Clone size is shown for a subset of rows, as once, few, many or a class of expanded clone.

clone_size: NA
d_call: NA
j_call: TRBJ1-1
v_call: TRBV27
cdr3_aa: CASSLVGGSNTEAFF
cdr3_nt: TGTGCCAGCAGTTTAGTCGGCGGGTCGAACACTGAAGCTTTCTTT

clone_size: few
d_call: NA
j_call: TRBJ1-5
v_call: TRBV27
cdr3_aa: CASSRQTDQPQHF
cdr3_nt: TGTGCCAGCAGTCGTCAGACAGATCAGCCCCAGCATTTT

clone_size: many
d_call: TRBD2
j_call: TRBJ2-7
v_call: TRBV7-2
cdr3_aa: CASTWTSDYEQYF
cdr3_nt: TGTGCCAGCACCTGGACTAGCGACTACGAGCAGTACTTC

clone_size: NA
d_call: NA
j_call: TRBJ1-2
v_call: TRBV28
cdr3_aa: CASRVYTGHYGYTF
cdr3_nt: TGTGCCAGCAGAGTTTACACGGGTCACTATGGCTACACCTTC

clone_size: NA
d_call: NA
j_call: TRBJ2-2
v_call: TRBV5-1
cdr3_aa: CASSPHSELFF
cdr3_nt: TGCGCCAGCAGCCCCCACAGCGAGCTGTTTTTT

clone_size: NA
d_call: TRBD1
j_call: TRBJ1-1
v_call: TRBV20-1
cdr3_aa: CSARRRYRGRRVNTEAFF
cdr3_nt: TGCAGTGCTAGAAGGCGTTACAGGGGGCGCCGGGTAAACACTGAAGCTTTCTTT

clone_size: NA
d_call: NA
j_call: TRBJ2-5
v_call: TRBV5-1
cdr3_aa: CASSLVLAFQETQYF
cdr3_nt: TGCGCCAGCAGCTTGGTTTTGGCCTTCCAAGAGACCCAGTACTTC

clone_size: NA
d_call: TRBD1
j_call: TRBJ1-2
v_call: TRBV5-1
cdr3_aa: CASSWAGQAEHGYTF
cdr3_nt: TGCGCCAGCAGCTGGGCGGGACAGGCCGAGCATGGCTACACCTTC

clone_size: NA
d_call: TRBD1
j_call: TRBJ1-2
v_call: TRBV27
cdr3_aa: CASRKQGAGGYTF
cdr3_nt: TGTGCCAGCAGGAAACAGGGGGCCGGGGGCTACACCTTC

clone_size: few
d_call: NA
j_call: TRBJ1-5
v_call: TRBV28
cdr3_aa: CASSPTGGSSNQPQHF
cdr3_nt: TGTGCCAGCAGTCCTACGGGGGGGAGTAGCAATCAGCCCCAGCATTTT

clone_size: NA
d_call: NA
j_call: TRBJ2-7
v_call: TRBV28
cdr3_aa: CASSPYTTYEQYF
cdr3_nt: TGTGCCAGCAGTCCGTACACTACCTACGAGCAGTACTTC

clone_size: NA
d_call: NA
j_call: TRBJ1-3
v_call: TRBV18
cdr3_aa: CASSPPPGHRGNTIYF
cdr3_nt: TGTGCCAGCTCACCGCCTCCAGGGCATCGTGGAAACACCATATATTTT

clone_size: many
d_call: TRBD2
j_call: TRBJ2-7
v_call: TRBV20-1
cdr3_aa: CSARDTGRAGGLYEQYF
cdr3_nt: TGCAGTGCTAGAGATACAGGGAGGGCGGGAGGCCTCTACGAGCAGTACTTC

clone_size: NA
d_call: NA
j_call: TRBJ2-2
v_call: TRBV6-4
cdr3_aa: CASTTGNTGELFF
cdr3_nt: TGTGCCAGCACAACAGGGAACACCGGGGAGCTGTTTTTT

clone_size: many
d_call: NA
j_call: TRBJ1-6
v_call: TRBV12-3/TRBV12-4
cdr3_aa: CASSLRGPGPGSPLHF
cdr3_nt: TGTGCCAGCAGTCTGAGGGGTCCCGGGCCGGGGTCACCCCTCCACTTT

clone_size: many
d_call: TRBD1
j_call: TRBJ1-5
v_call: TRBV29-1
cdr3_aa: CSVAGGENQPQHF
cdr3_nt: TGCAGCGTTGCAGGGGGGGAGAATCAGCCCCAGCATTTT

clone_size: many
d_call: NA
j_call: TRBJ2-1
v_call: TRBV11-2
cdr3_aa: CASSSAYNEQFF
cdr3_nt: TGTGCCAGCAGCTCGGCTTACAATGAGCAGTTCTTC

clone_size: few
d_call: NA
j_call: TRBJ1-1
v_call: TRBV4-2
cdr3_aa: CASSPHGVNTEAFF
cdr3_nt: TGTGCCAGCAGCCCGCACGGGGTGAACACTGAAGCTTTCTTT

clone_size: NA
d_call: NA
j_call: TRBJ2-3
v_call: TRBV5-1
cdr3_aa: CASSLSTPPQDTQYF
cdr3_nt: TGCGCCAGCAGCTTGTCAACTCCACCACAAGATACGCAGTATTTT

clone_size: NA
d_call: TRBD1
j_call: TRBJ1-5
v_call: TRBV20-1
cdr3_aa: CSARDRGSNQPQHF
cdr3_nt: TGCAGTGCTAGGGACAGGGGCAGCAATCAGCCCCAGCATTTT

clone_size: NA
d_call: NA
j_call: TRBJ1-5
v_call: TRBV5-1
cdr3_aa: CASSVRTSGGAGEQPQHF
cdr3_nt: TGCGCCAGCAGCGTAAGGACTAGCGGGGGGGCCGGAGAGCAGCCCCAGCATTTT

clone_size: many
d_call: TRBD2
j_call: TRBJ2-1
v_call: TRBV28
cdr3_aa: CASSLLAGSYNEQFF
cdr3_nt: TGTGCCAGCAGCTTACTAGCGGGCTCCTACAATGAGCAGTTCTTC

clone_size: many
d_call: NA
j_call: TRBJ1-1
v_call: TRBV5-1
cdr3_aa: CASSVSNLGTEAFF
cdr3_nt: TGCGCCAGCAGCGTTTCCAACTTGGGGACTGAAGCTTTCTTT

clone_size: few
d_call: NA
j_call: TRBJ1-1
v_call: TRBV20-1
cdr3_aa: CSARPRETEAFF
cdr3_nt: TGCAGTGCTAGACCCAGGGAGACTGAAGCTTTCTTT

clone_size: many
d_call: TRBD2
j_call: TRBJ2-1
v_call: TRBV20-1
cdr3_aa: CSARGLAGIWNNEQFF
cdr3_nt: TGCAGTGCTAGGGGACTAGCGGGAATTTGGAACAATGAGCAGTTCTTC

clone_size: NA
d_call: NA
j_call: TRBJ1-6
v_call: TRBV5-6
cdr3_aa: CASSHPTGQNNSPLHF
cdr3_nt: TGTGCCAGCAGCCACCCCACCGGACAGAATAATTCACCCCTCCACTTT

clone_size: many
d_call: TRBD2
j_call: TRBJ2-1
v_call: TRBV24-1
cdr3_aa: CATSDSGLAVHGSYNEQFF
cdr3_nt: TGTGCCACCAGTGATTCGGGACTAGCGGTCCATGGCTCCTACAATGAGCAGTTCTTC

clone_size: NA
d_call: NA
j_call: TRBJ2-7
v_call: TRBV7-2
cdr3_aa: CASSLDRGIYYEQYF
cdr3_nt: TGTGCCAGCAGCTTAGATCGGGGGATATACTACGAGCAGTACTTC

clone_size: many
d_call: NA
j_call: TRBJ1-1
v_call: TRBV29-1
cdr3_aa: CSVDIGQVRGTEAFF
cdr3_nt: TGCAGCGTTGATATAGGGCAGGTTCGGGGCACTGAAGCTTTCTTT

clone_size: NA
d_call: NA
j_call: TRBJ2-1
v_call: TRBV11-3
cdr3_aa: CASSANRGGTYNEQFF
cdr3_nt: TGTGCCAGCAGCGCCAACAGGGGGGGAACCTACAATGAGCAGTTCTTC

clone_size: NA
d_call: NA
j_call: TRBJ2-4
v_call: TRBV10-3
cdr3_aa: CAISGQGGIQYF
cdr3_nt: TGTGCCATCAGTGGGCAGGGCGGCATTCAGTACTTC

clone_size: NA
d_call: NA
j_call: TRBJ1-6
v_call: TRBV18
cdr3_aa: CASSPTLGDNSPLHF
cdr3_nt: TGTGCCAGCTCACCCACCCTCGGTGATAATTCACCCCTCCACTTT

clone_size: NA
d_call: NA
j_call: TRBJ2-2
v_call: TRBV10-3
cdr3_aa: CAIFRGTGELFF
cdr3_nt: TGTGCCATTTTCAGGGGAACCGGGGAGCTGTTTTTT

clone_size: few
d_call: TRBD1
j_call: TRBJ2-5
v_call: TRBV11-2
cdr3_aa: CASSSGGWTGGRETQYF
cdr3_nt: TGTGCCAGCAGCTCCGGGGGGTGGACAGGGGGCAGGGAGACCCAGTACTTC

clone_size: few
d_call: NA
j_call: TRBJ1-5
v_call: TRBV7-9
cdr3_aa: CASSPGGIDQPQHF
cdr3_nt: TGTGCCAGCAGCCCGGGGGGGATCGATCAGCCCCAGCATTTT

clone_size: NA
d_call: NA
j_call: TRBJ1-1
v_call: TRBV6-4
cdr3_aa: CASSDSSPMNTEAFF
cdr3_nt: TGTGCCAGCAGTGACTCATCCCCCATGAACACTGAAGCTTTCTTT

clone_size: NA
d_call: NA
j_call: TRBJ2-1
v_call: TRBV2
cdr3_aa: CASSESGRDNEQFF
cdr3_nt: TGTGCCAGCAGTGAATCGGGGCGGGACAATGAGCAGTTCTTC

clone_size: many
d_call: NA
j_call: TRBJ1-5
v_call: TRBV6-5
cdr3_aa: CASTNSPGGNQPQHF
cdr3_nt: TGTGCCAGCACCAACTCTCCAGGCGGCAATCAGCCCCAGCATTTT

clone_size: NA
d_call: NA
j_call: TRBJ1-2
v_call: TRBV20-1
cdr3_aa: CSARAQGGGYTF
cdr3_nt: TGCAGTGCTAGAGCCCAGGGAGGTGGCTACACCTTC

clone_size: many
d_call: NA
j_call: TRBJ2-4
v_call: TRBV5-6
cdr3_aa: CASSLRFEGNIQYF
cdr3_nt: TGTGCCAGCAGCTTACGATTCGAGGGGAACATTCAGTACTTC

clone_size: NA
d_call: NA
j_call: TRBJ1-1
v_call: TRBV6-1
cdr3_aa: CASSVELYTEAFF
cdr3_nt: TGTGCCAGCAGTGTCGAGCTATACACTGAAGCTTTCTTT

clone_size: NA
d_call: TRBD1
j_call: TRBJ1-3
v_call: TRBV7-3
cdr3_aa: CASSPEGGSVGGNTIYF
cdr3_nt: TGTGCCAGCAGCCCCGAAGGGGGCTCAGTAGGGGGAAACACCATATATTTT